This T cell receptor (beta chain) was sequenced for a study of shared clonotypes between healthy human individuals. Study-level information: Researchers assigned three CD4 naive, three CD4 memory, two CD8 naive and one CD8 memory plate to each donor.

Study results and limitations: When naive CD4 clonotypes were compared across four donors, 5% to 5.5% were shared.

Concerning this clone itself: Its target is not known.

It was at deep level that the assay was run. Here immunoSEQ multiplex PCR was the method, and the copy in TCRdb shows in-frame clones only, minus some. The table includes 2 million to 2.5 million clones, around 95% detected once. Per germline, CDR1 ENHRY and CDR2 SYGVKD. The CDR3 spans 15 residues. The J segment lost 2 bases and the V segment lost 4 bases, leaving 6 bases of the junction unmatched. Donors were healthy HIV-negative adults without recent acute infections or vaccinations. The sequenced sample was naive CD4+ T cells sorted from blood. Subset reported: CD45RA+ positively selected. The rearrangement joins TRBV10-3 to TRBJ2-5; 8 nucleotides match TRBD1. The TCR comes from a man between 18 and 35 years old in good health. The CDR3 sequence is CAISALDRDQETQYF. DNA of the CDR3: TGTGCCATCAGTGCCCTGGACAGGGATCAAGAGACCCAGTACTTC.